This T cell receptor (beta chain) was recorded in a study of T cell repertoires and HLA-DP antigens listed by TCRdb under 2018. About the investigation overall: An in vitro model of CD4+ T cell alloreactivity against allogeneic HLA-DP presented by transduced HeLa cells was used in the study. One alloantigen differed from self by one peptide-binding groove amino acid, whereas the other differed by ten, modelling structurally similar versus dissimilar alloantigens. The three donors, two male and one female, ranged from the 18-to-29 to the 60-to-69 age band. The average DNA input was approximately 220 ng for sorted CD137+CD4+ samples versus 900 to 1,500 ng for pre-culture CD4+ samples.

A word on this clone: Its binding antigen is unknown. The input lacks base qualities; no much larger clone sits a single base away.

Magnetic bead negative selection was used to isolate untouched CD4+ T cells from Ficoll-separated PBMC, with an average purity of almost 98%. Using magnetic beads, untouched CD4+ T cells were isolated from Ficoll-separated PBMC at approximately 98% purity, with only negligible CD8+ contamination. Peripheral blood mononuclear cells came from the buffy coats of three healthy blood donors, who served as the study's donors. Each of the three donors was CMV seronegative. Genomic DNA was extracted with the DNeasy Blood & Tissue Kit. For each subject, genomic DNA from sorted CD137+CD4+ cells and from pre-culture CD4+ baseline samples underwent TCRB sequencing. The germline V gene sets CDR1 to SGHRS and CDR2 to YFSETQ. Taken from cysteine to phenylalanine, the CDR3 has 15 residues. The CDR3 DNA has 45 bases and is translated from base 1. General findings and caveats noted by the study authors: An average cumulative frequency of around 40% against one allele and 50.6% against the other was found for clones undetected before culture. Separate analysis of naive and memory CD4+ repertoires was not performed. Similar clonality (about 0.39) was observed for sorted CD137+ cells against both alloantigens, and this clonality was much higher than that observed in pre-culture samples (roughly 0.04). Limitations included only a few donors, a non-physiological HeLa antigen-presenting system, and the use of total CD4+ responder cells.

The immunoSEQ multiplex PCR, with forward primers for 54 TRBV segments and reverse primers for 13 TRBJ segments, was used to amplify TCRB CDR3 regions. Pre-culture CD4+ samples were sequenced at deep resolution with a target of hundreds of thousands of T cell genomes. Amplicons were sequenced on an Illumina HiSeq System, producing 87 bp reads covering the CDR3. The paper's processing steps were these. PCR and sequencing errors in the reads were corrected, and CDR3 regions were defined by aligning to IMGT reference sequences. Synthetic template pools were used to estimate the numbers of templates and unique rearrangements. Clonality was computed as 1 minus Pielou's evenness. The Daley-Smith estimator was used to estimate richness. Morisita's index served as the measure of repertoire overlap. Clones present in cultured samples but not detected in the pre-culture repertoire of the same donor were defined as low-abundance clones. The clones in this table, taken by TCRdb from immuneACCESS, are in-frame only. Not every clone is retained; where verified, under half of the shortfall comes from an unresolved V gene, and the cause of the rest is unknown. That table supplies the V and J calls and clone size; D and trimming were determined from the DNA. This sample comprises 90,000 to 130,000 clones, 80% to 95% of them detected only once. The ten largest clones represent roughly 0.3% of the sample.

Recombination linked TRBV5-1 to TRBJ2-5, and possibly TRBD1, on 6 matching bases. The J call may be in error: the DNA end matches TRBJ2-7 better. This receptor was identified in a young woman in good health and CMV-seronegative. Sequenced: CD4+ T cells from PBMCs. The DNA is TGCGCCAGCAGCCCGGAGGTCGACAGGAGCTACGAGCAGTACTTC. Translated, this gives CASSPEVDRSYEQYF.